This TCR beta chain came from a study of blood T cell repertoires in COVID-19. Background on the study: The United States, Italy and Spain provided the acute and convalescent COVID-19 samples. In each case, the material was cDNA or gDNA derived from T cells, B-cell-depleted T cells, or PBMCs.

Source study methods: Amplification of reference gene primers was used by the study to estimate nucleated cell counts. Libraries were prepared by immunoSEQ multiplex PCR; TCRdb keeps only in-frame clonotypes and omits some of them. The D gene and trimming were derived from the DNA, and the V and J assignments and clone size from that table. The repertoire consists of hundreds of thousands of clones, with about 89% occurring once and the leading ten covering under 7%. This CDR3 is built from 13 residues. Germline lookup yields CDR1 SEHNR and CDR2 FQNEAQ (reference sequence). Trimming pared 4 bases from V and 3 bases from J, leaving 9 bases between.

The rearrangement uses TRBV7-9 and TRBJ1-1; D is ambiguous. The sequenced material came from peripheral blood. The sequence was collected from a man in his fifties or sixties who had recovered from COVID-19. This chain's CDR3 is CASSSWTYTEAFF. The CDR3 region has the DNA TGTGCCAGCAGCTCCTGGACTTACACTGAAGCTTTCTTT.